A selection of T cell receptor beta chains follows, all from one sample in a study of OX40 agonist ivuxolimab in advanced cancers. Here immunoSEQ multiplex PCR was the method, and the copy in TCRdb shows in-frame clones only, minus some. The profile covers around 15,000 clones, with roughly 79% appearing a single time and 9.5% to 15% taken by the ten largest. The source was CD4+ or CD8+ T cells sorted from blood, collected in a trial of the OX40 agonist ivuxolimab. The source of these receptors is an adult with an advanced solid tumor such as melanoma, head and neck, liver or kidney cancer. Both conserved end residues are part of each CDR3. The order of the fields is V gene, J gene, clone size, D gene, CDR3 DNA, CDR3 protein. The D gene is left open where the match is weak. The size of a clone is reported for some rows only, either as once, few or many, or as a class for expanded clones.

TRBV6-5,TRBJ2-7,once,TRBD1,TGTGCCAGCAGCTTGACAGGGGAATACGAGCAGTACTTC,CASSLTGEYEQYF
TRBV4-3,TRBJ1-6,.,.,TGCGCCAGCAGCCAACTTCTGGGGGCAGGTTCACCCCTCCACTTT,CASSQLLGAGSPLHF
TRBV6-4,TRBJ2-3,few,.,TGTGCCAGCAGTGAGTCAGGCGGGGGCACAGATACGCAGTATTTT,CASSESGGGTDTQYF
TRBV11-3,TRBJ2-3,.,.,TGTGCCAGCAGTTATTTCCCCGGAGATACGCAGTATTTT,CASSYFPGDTQYF
TRBV4-2,TRBJ2-3,.,TRBD2,TGTGCCAGCAGCCAAGGGCGGGGGAGCCCCACAGATACGCAGTATTTT,CASSQGRGSPTDTQYF
TRBV6-1,TRBJ2-7,.,TRBD2,TGTGCCAGCAGTGGTCGCGGGAGCTCCTACGAGCAGTACTTC,CASSGRGSSYEQYF
TRBV7-2,TRBJ2-7,.,.,TGTGCCAGCAGCCACGACTTGGGGACCGCCTACGAGCAGTACTTC,CASSHDLGTAYEQYF
TRBV18,TRBJ2-1,.,.,TGTGCCAGCTCCCTCGGTCAGAATGTCCTCAATGAGCAGTTCTTC,CASSLGQNVLNEQFF
TRBV13,TRBJ2-1,.,TRBD2,TGTGCCAGCAGCTCAACGGGACTAGCGATCTACAATGAGCAGTTCTTC,CASSSTGLAIYNEQFF
TRBV11-2,TRBJ2-7,.,TRBD2,TGTGCCAGCAGCTTAGTCGCGGGACTAGGGACCTACGAGCAGTACTTC,CASSLVAGLGTYEQYF
TRBV27,TRBJ1-4,.,.,TGTGCCAGCAGTTTGATCGGGCAGAATGAAAAACTGTTTTTT,CASSLIGQNEKLFF
TRBV27,TRBJ2-5,.,.,TGTGCCAGCAGTTTGTCGGACGCCCAAGAGACCCAGTACTTC,CASSLSDAQETQYF
TRBV11-2,TRBJ2-7,.,.,TGTGCCAGCAGCCTCGACCCTACCTACGAGCAGTACTTC,CASSLDPTYEQYF
TRBV19,TRBJ1-6,.,TRBD1,TGTGCCAGTAGTCCGGGACAGGGGAATTCACCCCTCCACTTT,CASSPGQGNSPLHF
TRBV15,TRBJ2-1,few,TRBD1,TGTGCCACCAGCAGGGGACAGGTGGACAATGAGCAGTTCTTC,CATSRGQVDNEQFF
TRBV11-2,TRBJ2-3,once,.,TGTGCCAGCAGCTCCGTGGCGGGTGACGATAAAAGGGGAAGAGGAACGCAGTATTTT,CASSSVAGDDKRGRGTQYF